The entry below describes one T cell receptor beta chain. Antigen specificity is unknown. Germline V gene sequence: CDR1 MGHRA, CDR2 YSYEKL. The ends lost 0 bases at V and 3 bases at J; junction bases unmatched: 8. The CDR3 is 16 amino acids. This sample is drawn from a study of regulatory and conventional T cells in RAG deficiency. Study-level findings and limits: Patient subsets had shorter CDR3s; Omenn Treg-Tconv overlap exceeded 90%. Sorted Omenn CD25-high CD127-low cells may not be bona fide Tregs.

Using immunoSEQ multiplex PCR, the repertoire was profiled, and TCRdb retains in-frame clones only, with some absent. In the table there are fewer than 35,000 clones, more than 80% of which are singletons. These data were also reused for a study on regulatory T cells. Turning to that study: The PCR used 52 TRBV and 13 TRBJ primers. Patient repertoires had restricted TRB V-J pairs and skewed V and J usage, most in Tregs.

The rearrangement links TRBV4-1 to TRBJ2-7; TRBD2 aligns across 7 bases. The source of this sequence is a human donor in good health. Sequencing was carried out using CD8+ T cells sorted from blood. CDR3 nucleotides: TGCGCCAGCAGCCAAGAGAGCCTAGCGGCGGGCTACGAGCAGTACTTC. This gives the protein CASSQESLAAGYEQYF.